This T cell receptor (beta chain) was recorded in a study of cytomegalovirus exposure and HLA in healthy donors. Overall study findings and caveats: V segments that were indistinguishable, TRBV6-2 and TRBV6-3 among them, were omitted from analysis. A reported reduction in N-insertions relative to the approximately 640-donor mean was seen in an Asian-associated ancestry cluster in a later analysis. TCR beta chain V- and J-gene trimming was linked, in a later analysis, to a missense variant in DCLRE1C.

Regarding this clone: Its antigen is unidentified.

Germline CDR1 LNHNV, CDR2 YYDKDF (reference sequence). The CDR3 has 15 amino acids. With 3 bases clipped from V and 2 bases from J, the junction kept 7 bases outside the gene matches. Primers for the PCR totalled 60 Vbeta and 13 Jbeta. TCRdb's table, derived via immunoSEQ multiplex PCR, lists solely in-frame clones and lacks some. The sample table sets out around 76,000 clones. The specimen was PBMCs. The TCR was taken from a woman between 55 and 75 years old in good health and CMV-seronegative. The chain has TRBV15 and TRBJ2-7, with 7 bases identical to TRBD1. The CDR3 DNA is TGTGCCACCAGCAGGGAACCCCAGGGGGCCTACGAGCAGTACTTC. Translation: CATSREPQGAYEQYF.